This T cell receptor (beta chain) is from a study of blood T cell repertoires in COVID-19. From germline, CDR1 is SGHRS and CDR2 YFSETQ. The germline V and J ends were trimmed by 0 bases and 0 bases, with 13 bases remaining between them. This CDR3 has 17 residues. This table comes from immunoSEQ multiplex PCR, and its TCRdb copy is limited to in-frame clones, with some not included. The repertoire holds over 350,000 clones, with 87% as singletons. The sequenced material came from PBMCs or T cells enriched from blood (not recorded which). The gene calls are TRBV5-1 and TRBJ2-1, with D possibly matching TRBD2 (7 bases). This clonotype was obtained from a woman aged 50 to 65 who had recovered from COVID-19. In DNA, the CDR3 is TGCGCCAGCAGCTTGGACCGGGGGGCAAGCTCCTACAATGAGCAGTTCTTC. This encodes CASSLDRGASSYNEQFF.